This T cell receptor beta chain is drawn from a study of T cell changes during pregnancy in multiple sclerosis. Only in-frame clones appear in the TCRdb table, and some are missing; sequencing was by immunoSEQ multiplex PCR. Found here are about 67,000 clones, roughly 90% of them singletons; the top ten hold 1.4% to 1.5%. CDR1 is SNHLY, CDR2 FYNNEI, per germline. The CDR3 totals 15 residues. V trimming: 6 bases; J trimming: 5 bases; junction bases outside the gene matches: 7. V usage is TRBV2 and J usage is TRBJ2-3; 11 bases align to TRBD1. The receptor was isolated from a female donor with multiple sclerosis, enrolled in a pregnancy study. Source: peripheral blood, taken in the second trimester of pregnancy. CDR3 DNA: TGTGCCAGCAGGATTGGGACAGGGGGAGGAGATACGCAGTATTTT. Its translation is CASRIGTGGGDTQYF.